Listed below are T cell receptor beta chains from one sample, sequenced in a study of molecular identifiers for immune sequencing clone quantification. TCRdb reprocessed the PCR reads with MiXCR, giving one entry per CDR3 protein. Of some 590,000 distinct CDR3 sequences listed, approximately 24% are singletons. Sequences were obtained from naive CD8+ T cells from blood, with Jurkat cell RNA spiked in. Receptors originate from a human donor in good health. Some libraries in this study had Jurkat cell RNA spiked in. Each CDR3 is given with its conserved first and last residue. The order of the fields is clone size, J gene, D gene, V gene, CDR3 DNA, CDR3 protein. D genes are given only for firm matches. A row's size may be missing; if present it is once, few, many or a size class.

few TRBJ2-7 - TRBV12-3/TRBV12-4 TGTGCCAGCAGTACCTTACCCTACGAGCAGTACTTC CASSTLPYEQYF
few TRBJ1-4 - TRBV7-2 TGTGCCAGCAGTTGGACGGATGCAACTAATGAAAAACTGTTTTTT CASSWTDATNEKLFF
many TRBJ1-1 - TRBV7-2 TGTGCCAGCAGCTTAGCCCCTGACACTGAAGCTTTCTTT CASSLAPDTEAFF
few TRBJ1-2 - TRBV10-3 TGTGCCATCAGTGATTGGGGAAACTATGGCTACACCTTC CAISDWGNYGYTF
few TRBJ2-5 - TRBV7-3 TGTGCCAGCAGCTTAGACCATAACGAAGAGACCCAGTACTTC CASSLDHNEETQYF
few TRBJ2-7 - TRBV30 TGTGCCTGGGGGGACTACGAGCAGTACTTC CAWGDYEQYF
- TRBJ2-7 TRBD1 TRBV24-1 TGTGCCACCAGTGATTTGACAGGGGGCAGCGAGCAGTACTTC CATSDLTGGSEQYF
many TRBJ2-3 TRBD2 TRBV27 TGTGCCAGCAGACAACTAGCGGCCGCTAGCACAGATACGCAGTATTTT CASRQLAAASTDTQYF
- TRBJ1-5 - TRBV9 TGTGCCAGCAGCGTAGAGGGGGGGCGTCAGCCCCAACATTTT CASSVEGGRQPQHF
- TRBJ2-1 TRBD2 TRBV14 TGTGCCAGCAGCCGATCGTCCGGGACTAGCCTTGATGAGCAGTTCTTC CASSRSSGTSLDEQFF
few TRBJ2-3 TRBD2 TRBV7-6 TGTGCCAGCAGCTTAGATATCGGGGGGGCAAGAGATACGCAGTATTTT CASSLDIGGARDTQYF
many TRBJ2-5 TRBD2 TRBV5-1 TGCGCCAGCAGCCCCTGGGGCGGGGGAGCTCTGGAGACCCAGTACTTC CASSPWGGGALETQYF
few TRBJ1-1 - TRBV11-2 TGTGCCAGCACCCTGGAAGGGTTTACTGAAGCTTTCTTT CASTLEGFTEAFF
- TRBJ1-3 - TRBV30 TGTGCCTGGGGGACGGCCTCTGGAAACACCATATATTTT CAWGTASGNTIYF
- TRBJ2-7 TRBD2 TRBV24-1 TGTGCCACCAGTGATTCCTCTCGGGGGGGGTACGAGCAGTACTTC CATSDSSRGGYEQYF
many TRBJ2-5 TRBD2 TRBV28 TGTGCCAGCAGTCCAGGTAGCGGGAAAGAGACCCAGTACTTC CASSPGSGKETQYF
few TRBJ1-3 - TRBV3-1 TGTGCCAGCAGCCAAGATAGGCGGGACCGGATCACCATATATTTT CASSQDRRDRITIYF
- TRBJ2-1 TRBD2 TRBV3-1 TGTGCCAGCGGCCAAGATCTTAGGGACTATTTCGATGAGCAGTTCTTC CASGQDLRDYFDEQFF
- TRBJ1-1 - TRBV13 TGTGCCAGCAGCCAGGGATATGGTTTGGTGGGAGCTTTCTTT CASSQGYGLVGAFF
few TRBJ2-7 - TRBV9 TGTGCCAGCAGCGTAGGCCGGGAAGGAATCTACGAGCAGTACTTC CASSVGREGIYEQYF
- TRBJ2-3 - TRBV7-2 TGTGCCAGCAGCGCCACAGGGATGGGCACAGATACGCAGTATTTT CASSATGMGTDTQYF
- TRBJ2-3 - TRBV6-2/TRBV6-3 TGTGCCAGCACCCCAATACTATTCCGGGACCTAAGCGACGATACGCAGTATTTT CASTPILFRDLSDDTQYF
- TRBJ2-5 TRBD2 TRBV28 TGTGCCAGCAGTTCAACTCTAGCGGGAATGGAGACCCAGTACTTC CASSSTLAGMETQYF
- TRBJ2-5 - TRBV6-5 TGTGCCAGCAGGGGGGTTGGGGACCAAGAGACCCAGTACTTC CASRGVGDQETQYF
many TRBJ2-3 - TRBV7-9 TGTGCCAGCAGCACCATTGGACGGTCCACAGATACGCAGTATTTT CASSTIGRSTDTQYF
many TRBJ1-2 - TRBV2 TGTGCCAGCAGTGAGACAGGAAACTATGGCTACACCTTC CASSETGNYGYTF
few TRBJ2-6 - TRBV4-2 TGTGCCAGCAGCCAAGAAAGGGCGCGTCACTCTGGGGCCAACGTCCTGACTTTC CASSQERARHSGANVLTF
- TRBJ1-2 - TRBV7-6 TGTGCCAGCAGCTTAGGATTCAATCCGAGGGACTATGGCTACACCTTC CASSLGFNPRDYGYTF
- TRBJ2-5 - TRBV12-3/TRBV12-4 TGTGCCAGCAGCCATCCGGACGGGGTTGGGACCCAGTACTTC CASSHPDGVGTQYF
many TRBJ1-3 - TRBV5-1 TGTGCCAGCAGTTTACCTGGAAACACCATATATTTT CASSLPGNTIYF
- TRBJ1-1 - TRBV6-5 TGTGCCAGCAGGGGTTTAGGGACTGAAGCTTTCTTT CASRGLGTEAFF
many TRBJ2-7 - TRBV30 TGTGCCTGGAACCGGGACGCAATGGCCTACGAGCAGTACTTC CAWNRDAMAYEQYF
once TRBJ2-1 TRBD1 TRBV2 TGTGCCAGCGGAGATGGTCCAGGGGGAGAGGACAATGAGCAGTTCTTC CASGDGPGGEDNEQFF
few TRBJ1-1 - TRBV11-2 TGTGCCAGCAGCTTTAAACCTATGAACACTGAAGCTTTCTTT CASSFKPMNTEAFF
few TRBJ2-7 - TRBV7-8 TGTGCCAGCAGCTTAGCGGGGCCAGGGAACTACGAGCAGTACTTC CASSLAGPGNYEQYF
many TRBJ1-1 - TRBV12-5 TGTGCTAGTGGACCCCCCCAGGGTAATACTGAAGCTTTCTTT CASGPPQGNTEAFF
many TRBJ2-7 TRBD1 TRBV4-3 TGCGCCAGCAGCCAAATCTCCGGGACAGGGGGGTACGAGCAGTACTTC CASSQISGTGGYEQYF
many TRBJ1-4 - TRBV28 TGTGCCAGCAGTTCAGCAACTAATGAAAAACTGTTTTTT CASSSATNEKLFF
few TRBJ1-1 - TRBV6-1 TGTGCCAGCAGTGAAAGTTTCCGGGCCACTGAAGCTTTCTTT CASSESFRATEAFF
- TRBJ1-5 - TRBV5-6 TGTGCCAGCAGCTCGTATAGTATAGGGGGTGATCAGCCCCAGCATTTT CASSSYSIGGDQPQHF
many TRBJ2-1 TRBD1 TRBV11-2 TGTGCCAGCAGCCTCCGGGACAGCCAATACAATGAGCAGTTCTTC CASSLRDSQYNEQFF
few TRBJ2-2 TRBD1 TRBV28 TGTGCCAGCAGTTCCCGGGACAGCACGAACACCGGGGAGCTGTTTTTT CASSSRDSTNTGELFF
few TRBJ1-5 - TRBV20-1 TGCAGTGCCAGCGATAGATATAGCAATCAGCCCCAGCATTTT CSASDRYSNQPQHF
many TRBJ2-2 - TRBV7-6 TGTGCCAGCAGCTTAGCGCAAGCCGGGGAGCTGTTTTTT CASSLAQAGELFF
many TRBJ1-1 TRBD1 TRBV30 TGTGCCTGGAGTCCGACAGGGCTGAACACTGAAGCTTTCTTT CAWSPTGLNTEAFF
- TRBJ1-1 - TRBV23-1 TGCGCCAGCAGTCAATCCGACAGCCGGAACACTGAAGCTTTCTTT CASSQSDSRNTEAFF
many TRBJ1-5 - TRBV7-4 TGTGCCAGCAGTCGCAGGGTTATGCAGCCCCAGCATTTT CASSRRVMQPQHF
- TRBJ2-1 - TRBV5-6 TGTGCCAGCAGCTTGATACCCGACCTATTAATGAATGAGCAGTTCTTC CASSLIPDLLMNEQFF
- TRBJ1-6 TRBD1 TRBV5-6 TGTGCCAGCAGCTTGGACCGGACAGGGGGCGCGGGTCCCTATAATTCACCCCTCCACTTT CASSLDRTGGAGPYNSPLHF
many TRBJ2-7 - TRBV27 TGTGCCAGCGCCTGGGAGAGCTCCTACGAGCAGTACTTC CASAWESSYEQYF
many TRBJ2-3 TRBD2 TRBV30 TGTGCCCGGACGGCGGGAGGGCCCGGAACAGATACGCAGTATTTT CARTAGGPGTDTQYF
- TRBJ2-2 TRBD2 TRBV7-9 TGTGCCAGCAACGGCGGGGGGCCGAGCACCGGGGAGCTGTTTTTT CASNGGGPSTGELFF
many TRBJ2-3 TRBD1 TRBV15 TGTGCCACCAGCAGAGTTCCGGGACAGGGGACCGCTTTTGAAAATACGCAGTATTTT CATSRVPGQGTAFENTQYF
few TRBJ2-1 - TRBV6-5 TGTGCCAGCGGGGGGCATTACAATGAGCAGTTCTTC CASGGHYNEQFF